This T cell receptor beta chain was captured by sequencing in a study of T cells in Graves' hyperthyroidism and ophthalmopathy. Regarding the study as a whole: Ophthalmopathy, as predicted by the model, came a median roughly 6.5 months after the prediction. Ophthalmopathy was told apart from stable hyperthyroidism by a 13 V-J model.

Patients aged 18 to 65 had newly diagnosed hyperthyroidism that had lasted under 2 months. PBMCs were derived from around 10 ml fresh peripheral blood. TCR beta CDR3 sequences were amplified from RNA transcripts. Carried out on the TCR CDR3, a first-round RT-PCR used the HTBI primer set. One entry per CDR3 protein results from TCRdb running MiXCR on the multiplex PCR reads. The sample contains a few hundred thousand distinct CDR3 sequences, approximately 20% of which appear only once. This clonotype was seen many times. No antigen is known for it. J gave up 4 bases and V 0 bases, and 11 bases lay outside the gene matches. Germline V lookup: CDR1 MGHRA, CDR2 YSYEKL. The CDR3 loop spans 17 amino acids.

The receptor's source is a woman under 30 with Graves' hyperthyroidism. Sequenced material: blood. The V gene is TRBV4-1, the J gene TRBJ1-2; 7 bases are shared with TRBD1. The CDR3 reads CASSQDPSTGWGYGYTF. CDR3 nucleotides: TGCGCCAGCAGCCAAGACCCGTCGACAGGGTGGGGCTATGGCTACACCTTC.